These 18 T cell receptor beta chains share one sample of origin, sequenced in a study of blood T cell repertoires in COVID-19. The assay was immunoSEQ multiplex PCR, and TCRdb's table has in-frame clones only and misses some. The sample comprises 230,000 or so clones, roughly 90% of which are singletons, and under 2.5% rests with the top ten. Sequenced input: peripheral blood. The receptors originated from a man aged 35-49 years with active or convalescent COVID-19.

The rearrangement links TRBV10-2 to TRBJ2-7, with 10 bases that match TRBD2. The CDR3 totals 15 residues. Germline CDR1 is WSHSY and CDR2 is SAAADI. The ends lost 3 bases at V and 5 bases at J; junction bases unmatched: 7. The CDR3 DNA sequence: TGCGCCAGCAGTGAAAGCGGGGGGGCCGCTAACGAGCAGTACTTC. This translates into CASSESGGAANEQYF.

The chain links TRBV19 to TRBJ1-1; TRBD1 might be the D (5 bases). The V gene's germline CDR1 is LNHDA and CDR2 SQIVND (reference sequence). Trimming removed 3 bases at V and 4 bases at J, with 12 bases between. This CDR3 contains 14 residues. The CDR3 sequence is CASSMVGAPTEAFF. The CDR3 DNA follows: TGTGCCAGTAGTATGGTAGGGGCACCCACTGAAGCTTTCTTT.

In the case of this clone: Germline and junction disagree at one end, which may indicate a read error. This rearrangement joins TRBV7-7 to TRBJ2-7; D not resolved. CDR1 is SSHAT, CDR2 FNYEAQ, per germline (reference sequence). The CDR3 is 12 residues long. In nucleotides, the CDR3 is TGTGCTAGCAGCTCCTCTTCGGGCGAGCAGTACTTC. As protein: CASSSSSGEQYF.

This chain joins TRBV28 and TRBJ2-7, with a weak D call TRBD2 (7 bases). The CDR3 totals 13 residues. The V gene's germline CDR1 is MDHEN and CDR2 SYDVKM. The V and J ends lost 8 bases and 3 bases respectively, with 14 bases between them. CDR3: CASGGGLNYEQYF. In nucleotides, the CDR3 is TGTGCCAGCGGCGGGGGCCTAAACTACGAGCAGTACTTC. The full variable domain, its missing parts supplied by reference TRBV28 and TRBJ2-7, is DVKVTQSSRYLVKRTGEKVFLECVQDMDHENMFWYRQDPGLGLRLIYFSYDVKMKEKGDIPEGYSVSREKKERFSLILESASTNQTSMYLCASGGGLNYEQYFGPGTRLTVT.

This clone was observed a single time. V is TRBV7-9 and J is TRBJ2-2, with TRBD1 identical over 10 bases. The CDR3 runs to 14 residues. Per the germline V gene, CDR1 is SEHNR and CDR2 is FQNEAQ (reference sequence). V dropped 4 bases and J dropped 6; count of bases not matched to a gene: 2. Here the CDR3 reads CASSSGQGAGELFF. The CDR3, as DNA: TGTGCCAGCAGCTCCGGACAGGGGGCCGGGGAGCTGTTTTTT.

The chain uses TRBV15 and TRBJ1-1; 9 nucleotides line up with TRBD1. V trimming: 3 bases; J trimming: 9 bases; junction bases outside the gene matches: 8. This CDR3 has 14 residues. Germline CDR1 is LNHNV and CDR2 is YYDKDF (reference sequence). This CDR3 reads CATSRDRGRLKAFF. CDR3 nucleotide sequence: TGTGCCACCAGCAGGGACAGGGGTCGATTAAAAGCTTTCTTT.

The chain has TRBV25-1 and TRBJ1-3; D might be TRBD1 (5 bases). This CDR3 is built from 17 residues. V lost 1 base and J 2 bases, leaving 15 bases between the germline ends. Germline V CDR1 and CDR2: MGHDK, SYGVNS. The CDR3 bases are TGTGCCAGCAGTGAATTGAAGGACATCTTTGCTGGAAACACCATATATTTT. It yields the protein CASSELKDIFAGNTIYF.

This clone was counted once. V gene TRBV11-1 combines with J gene TRBJ2-1; 10 nucleotides match TRBD2. The germline CDR1 and CDR2 sequences are SGHAT and FQDESV (reference sequence). Trimming cost V 7 bases and J 4 bases; bases outside gene matches: 7. The CDR3 length is 15 residues. CDR3 region: CASTWTSGLYNEQFF. The CDR3 DNA sequence: TGTGCCAGCACCTGGACTAGCGGCCTTTACAATGAGCAGTTCTTC.

A single count supports this clone. This chain connects TRBV11-2 to TRBJ2-5, with TRBD1 matching over 9 bases. The germline V gene has CDR1 SGHAT and CDR2 FQNNGV. The CDR3 spans 16 residues. V lost 3 bases, J lost 2 bases, and 7 bases stayed unmatched. CDR3 protein: CASSFTVGTGQETQYF. In DNA, the CDR3 is TGTGCCAGCAGCTTTACAGTGGGGACAGGGCAAGAGACCCAGTACTTC. The whole variable domain, remainder taken from reference TRBV11-2 and TRBJ2-5, is EAGVAQSPRYKIIEKRQSVAFWCNPISGHATLYWYQQILGQGPKLLIQFQNNGVVDDSQLPKDRFSAERLKGVDSTLKIQPAKLEDSAVYLCASSFTVGTGQETQYFGPGTRLLVL.

The rearrangement uses TRBV5-1 and TRBJ1-1, with D perhaps matching TRBD1 (5 bases). Germline V gene data show CDR1 as SGHRS and CDR2 as YFSETQ. The CDR3 covers 15 residues. V was cut by 3 bases and J by 2 bases, with 14 bases left in between. The CDR3 region is CASSYDGGPNTEAFF. For the CDR3, the DNA is TGCGCCAGCAGCTACGACGGGGGACCCAACACTGAAGCTTTCTTT.

This clone was recorded only once. This sequence joins TRBV21-1 and TRBJ1-6. TRBV21-1 corresponds to a pseudogene. The CDR3 length is 16 residues. As DNA, the CDR3 is TGTGCCAGCAGCAAATACGCACCCCCGCGGAATTCACCCCTCCACTTT. Protein: CASSKYAPPRNSPLHF.

This clone came up once. The V call is TRBV2, the J call TRBJ1-3; 9 positions match TRBD1. V lost 5 bases to trimming and J lost 8 bases; unmatched junction nucleotides: 10. CDR3 length equals 15 residues. Germline V gene lookup returns CDR1 SNHLY and CDR2 FYNNEI. The CDR3 here is CASSPTGGGVDTIYF. Here the CDR3 DNA reads TGTGCCAGCAGTCCGACAGGGGGGGGAGTTGACACCATATATTTT. Full variable domain (rest looked up from reference TRBV2 and TRBJ1-3): EPEVTQTPSHQVTQMGQEVILRCVPISNHLYFYWYRQILGQKVEFLVSFYNNEISEKSEIFDDQFSVERPDGSNFTLKIRSTKLEDSAMYFCASSPTGGGVDTIYFGEGSWLTVV.

This chain connects TRBV9 to TRBJ2-1, with 14 bases aligning to TRBD2. The V segment lost 1 base and the J segment 10 bases; nucleotides outside the gene matches: 13. The CDR3 covers 18 residues. From germline, CDR1 is SGDLS and CDR2 YYNGEE. CDR3 sequence reads: CASSVSSSTSGRAGEQFF. CDR3 nucleotide sequence: TGTGCCAGCAGCGTAAGTTCGTCGACTAGCGGGAGGGCCGGGGAGCAGTTCTTC. Variable domain in full (rest from reference TRBV9 and TRBJ2-1): DSGVTQTPKHLITATGQRVTLRCSPRSGDLSVYWYQQSLDQGLQFLIQYYNGEERAKGNILERFSAQQFPDLHSELNLSSLELGDSALYFCASSVSSSTSGRAGEQFFGPGTRLTVL.

The chain links TRBV27 to TRBJ1-6; the match to TRBD1 covers 8 bases. This CDR3 comprises 15 residues. With 4 bases clipped from V and 10 bases from J, the junction kept 9 bases outside the gene matches. Germline CDR1 is MNHEY and CDR2 is SMNVEV (reference sequence). DNA of the CDR3: TGTGCCAGCAGTTCGGGACAGGAGGTGATATCACCCCTCCACTTT. Amino acids: CASSSGQEVISPLHF.

In this sample, this clone turned up a few times. This rearrangement joins TRBV6-4 to TRBJ2-3; TRBD2 matches 14 bases. CDR1 MRHNA and CDR2 SNTAGT come from the germline V gene. J lost 1 base, V lost 0 bases, and 0 bases had no gene match. The CDR3 sequence is 17 residues long. The CDR3 sequence: CASSDSTSGGGTDTQYF. CDR3 coding DNA: TGTGCCAGCAGTGACTCGACTAGCGGGGGGGGCACAGATACGCAGTATTTT.

This clone was picked up a small number of times. The chain couples TRBV28 to TRBJ1-2; weak D call: TRBD1 (5 bases). V was trimmed by 2 bases and J by 4 bases, leaving 20 bases between them. The germline V gene encodes CDR1 MDHEN and CDR2 SYDVKM. The CDR3 runs to 17 residues. The CDR3 bases are TGTGCCAGCAGTTTACGTAATGTCGGCAGGGTGCCCTATGGCTACACCTTC. It translates to CASSLRNVGRVPYGYTF.

The chain links TRBV6-1 to TRBJ2-7, with 7 bases lining up with TRBD1. The CDR3 length is 15 residues. The germline gives CDR1 MNHNS, CDR2 SASEGT. J lost 2 bases, V lost 2 bases, and 6 bases had no gene match. DNA of the CDR3: TGTGCCAGCAGTGAATTCAGGGGGTCGACCTACGAGCAGTACTTC. The encoded protein is CASSEFRGSTYEQYF.

This chain connects TRBV7-2 to TRBJ2-1; 8 bases are a match to TRBD1. The CDR3 length is 16 residues. With V trimmed by 2 bases and J by 0 bases, 3 bases remained unmatched. Germline V gene lookup returns CDR1 SGHTA and CDR2 FQGNSA. This chain's CDR3 is CASSLQGAGSYNEQFF. The CDR3, as DNA: TGTGCCAGCAGCTTACAGGGGGCCGGCTCCTACAATGAGCAGTTCTTC.